The present TCR beta chain was sequenced within a study of shared clonotypes between healthy human individuals. Study results and limitations: Richness estimates generally favored naive over memory subsets. Exclusively blood specimens were collected; tissue repertoires likely differ.

CD45RA-negative memory and CD45RA+ naive subsets were split from the CD4+ cells. The data were produced by immunoSEQ multiplex PCR, yet TCRdb's version contains in-frame clones alone and is incomplete. The table has hundreds of thousands of clones, around 72% seen once. Per the germline V gene, CDR1 is SGHTA and CDR2 is FQGNSA. V was pared by 5 bases and J by 3 bases, with 10 bases between. This CDR3 contains 13 residues. There are many counts of this clone. Its antigen is still unknown. Other nucleotide sequences in the sample specify the same CDR3. The chain combines TRBV7-2 with TRBJ1-1; no clear D. The receptor's source is a woman aged 25-40 years in good health. Sample: memory CD4+ T cells sorted from blood. Subset meaning: CD45RA-negative fraction. In DNA form, the CDR3 reads TGTGCCAGCAGCGCGCAACGGGACACTGAAGCTTTCTTT. Protein: CASSAQRDTEAFF.